A single sample gave rise to the 13 T cell receptor beta chains below, sequenced in a study of response to subunit inactivated influenza vaccine. A single record per CDR3 protein comes from TCRdb applying MiXCR to the RT-PCR reads. Of about half a million distinct CDR3 sequences in the sample, roughly 11% were seen once. The material sequenced was PBMCs from blood, taken roughly 45 days after vaccination. The receptor source for this set is a man aged 50 or older who received an inactivated influenza vaccine.

Many counts were recorded for this clonotype. This chain connects TRBV20-1 to TRBJ2-1; TRBD1 matches at 9 bases. This CDR3 contains 18 residues. Germline CDR1 and CDR2: DFQATT and SNEGSKA (reference sequence). V shed 1 base and J 0 bases; nucleotides not matched to a gene: 10. For the CDR3, the DNA is TGCAGTGCTAGAGCGACAGGGGGTGGTCGTAGCTCCTACAATGAGCAGTTCTTC. Translated, it gives CSARATGGGRSSYNEQFF.

This clonotype was observed at least ten times. V is TRBV5-1 and J is TRBJ1-1; the match to TRBD1 covers 8 bases. The germline gives CDR1 SGHRS, CDR2 YFSETQ. The CDR3 runs 14 residues. The V segment lost 4 bases and the J segment 6 bases; nucleotides outside the gene matches: 8. Here the CDR3 reads CASSINPGGSEAFF. The CDR3, as DNA: TGCGCCAGCAGCATAAATCCAGGGGGCTCTGAAGCTTTCTTT.

This clonotype turned up a few times. The V and J genes are TRBV6-2 or TRBV6-3 and TRBJ1-5; 7 nucleotides align to TRBD1. V trimming: 2 bases; J trimming: 5 bases; junction bases outside the gene matches: 6. This CDR3 has 15 residues. In germline, CDR1 is MNHEY, CDR2 SVGEGT. The CDR3 coding sequence is TGTGCCAGCAGTTACCAGACAGGGCGAGATCAGCCCCAGCATTTT. This encodes CASSYQTGRDQPQHF.

This clonotype turned up a few times. This CDR3 reads CASSGSLGLAGVGEQYF. The CDR3 coding sequence is TGTGCCAGCAGTGGGAGCCTGGGACTAGCGGGAGTTGGCGAGCAGTACTTC. This chain connects TRBV25-1 to TRBJ2-7; 14 nucleotides match TRBD2. The germline V gene has CDR1 MGHDK and CDR2 SYGVNS. There are 17 residues in the CDR3. With V trimmed by 4 bases and J by 6 bases, 11 bases remained unmatched.

In its sample, this clonotype was seen a few times. The chain has TRBV4-3 and TRBJ1-2; D is uncertain. The CDR3 extends over 14 amino acids. Per the germline V gene, CDR1 is LGHNA and CDR2 is YSLEER. The germline V and J ends were trimmed by 0 bases and 4 bases, with 9 bases remaining between them. The CDR3 sequence: CASSQEVTAYGYTF. CDR3 sequence (DNA): TGCGCCAGCAGCCAAGAAGTAACAGCCTATGGCTACACCTTC.

CDR3 bases: TGTGCCAGCAGCCTGCCACAGGGGCGGGGCACCGGGGAGCTGTTTTTT. Encoded protein: CASSLPQGRGTGELFF. This sequence joins TRBV7-9 and TRBJ2-2; a weak D match, TRBD1 (7 bases). The germline V and J ends were trimmed by 5 bases and 4 bases, with 17 bases remaining between them. Germline CDR1 reads SEHNR; CDR2 reads FQNEAQ (reference sequence). The CDR3 sequence is 16 residues long. Based on the CDR3 plus reference TRBV7-9 and TRBJ2-2, the full variable domain is DTGVSQNPRHKITKRGQNVTFRCDPISEHNRLYWYRQTLGQGPEFLTYFQNEAQLEKSRLLSDRFSAERPKGSFSTLEIQRTEQGDSAMYLCASSLPQGRGTGELFFGEGSRLTVL.

V gene TRBV6-5 combines with J gene TRBJ2-1; the match to TRBD1 covers 7 bases. This CDR3 spans 17 amino acids. Germline assignment: CDR1 MNHEY and CDR2 SVGAGI. The junction had 13 bases not matched to a gene; V was cut back by 0 bases and J by 8 bases. CDR3 residues: CASSYSIGDSLRDEQFF. Here the CDR3 DNA reads TGTGCCAGCAGTTACTCGATCGGGGACAGCTTACGGGATGAGCAGTTCTTC.

This clonotype turned up a few times. The rearrangement joins TRBV7-9 to TRBJ1-1; D gene ambiguous. Germline-derived CDR1 and CDR2 are SEHNR and FQNEAQ (reference sequence). This CDR3 spans 14 amino acids. V shed 7 bases and J shed 0 bases, with 12 bases lying between them. The CDR3 region is CASTLTDLNTEAFF. CDR3 nucleotides: TGTGCCAGCACACTGACCGACCTGAACACTGAAGCTTTCTTT.

This clonotype was detected many times. The chain links TRBV20-1 to TRBJ2-1, with 7 bases identical to TRBD2. Trimming cost V 6 bases and J 2 bases; bases outside gene matches: 16. The CDR3 loop spans 17 amino acids. CDR1 is DFQATT and CDR2 is SNEGSKA in the germline V gene (reference sequence). CDR3 amino acids: CSAPRGVIEVAYNEQFF. The DNA for the CDR3 is TGCAGTGCACCCCGGGGGGTAATCGAGGTAGCCTACAATGAGCAGTTCTTC.

The chain uses TRBV12-3 or TRBV12-4 and TRBJ1-6; TRBD1 might be the D (5 bases). V gave up 6 bases and J gave up 6 bases, with 15 bases separating them. The CDR3 runs 15 residues. CDR3 in amino acids: CASSPGLLGNSPLHF. The CDR3 DNA sequence: TGTGCCAGCAGCCCAGGGTTGTTGGGTAATTCACCCCTCCACTTT.

This clonotype came up many times. The J gene is TRBJ1-1, the V gene TRBV29-1; D unresolved. The germline gives CDR1 SQVTM, CDR2 ANQGSEA. V gave up 6 bases and J gave up 5 bases, with 13 bases separating them. The CDR3 is made up of 12 amino acids. CDR3 nucleotides: TGCAGCGTCAAAGGATTGGGGACTGAAGCTTTCTTT. Translating gives CSVKGLGTEAFF.

At least ten counts were recorded for this clonotype. The J gene is TRBJ2-1, the V gene TRBV6-2 or TRBV6-3, with 11 bases matching TRBD2. Germline CDR1 is MNHEY and CDR2 is SVGEGT. The CDR3 totals 14 residues. V shed 7 bases and J 2 bases; nucleotides not matched to a gene: 1. This CDR3 is CASKLAGAYNEQFF. The CDR3 bases are TGTGCCAGCAAACTAGCGGGGGCCTACAATGAGCAGTTCTTC.

Only a few counts were recorded for this clonotype. The V gene is TRBV20-1, the J gene TRBJ2-5; 8 bases agree with TRBD2. V trimming: 2 bases; J trimming: 1 base; junction bases outside the gene matches: 6. Germline CDR1 reads DFQATT; CDR2 reads SNEGSKA (reference sequence). This CDR3 contains 15 residues. DNA for the CDR3: TGCAGTGCTAGATTCCCCGGGAGGGCCCAAGAGACCCAGTACTTC. This sequence encodes CSARFPGRAQETQYF.